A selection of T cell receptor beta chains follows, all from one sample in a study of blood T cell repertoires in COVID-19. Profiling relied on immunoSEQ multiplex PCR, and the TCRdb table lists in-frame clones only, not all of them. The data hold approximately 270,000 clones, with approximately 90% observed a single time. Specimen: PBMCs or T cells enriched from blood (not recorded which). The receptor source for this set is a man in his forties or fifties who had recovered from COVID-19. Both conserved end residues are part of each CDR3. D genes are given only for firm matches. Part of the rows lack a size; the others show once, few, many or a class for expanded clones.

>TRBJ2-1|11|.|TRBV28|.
CASIRSDEQFF
TGTGCCAGCATCCGAAGCGATGAGCAGTTCTTC
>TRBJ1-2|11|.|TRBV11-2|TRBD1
CASSSGGGYTF
TGTGCCAGCAGCTCAGGGGGAGGCTACACCTTC
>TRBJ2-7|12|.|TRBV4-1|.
CASSQVSYEQYF
TGCGCCAGCAGCCAAGTATCCTACGAGCAGTACTTC
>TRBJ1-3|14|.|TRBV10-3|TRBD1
CATEWTGDGNTIYF
TGTGCCACCGAATGGACAGGGGATGGAAACACCATATATTTT
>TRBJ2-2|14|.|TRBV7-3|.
CASSRSGGAGELFF
TGTGCCAGCAGCCGCAGCGGAGGGGCCGGGGAGCTGTTTTTT
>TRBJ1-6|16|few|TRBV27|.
CASGGTASSYNSPLHF
TGTGCCAGCGGGGGGACGGCAAGCTCCTATAATTCACCCCTCCACTTT
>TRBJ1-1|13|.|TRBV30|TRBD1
CAWRDRPNTEAFF
TGTGCCTGGAGGGACAGGCCGAACACTGAAGCTTTCTTT
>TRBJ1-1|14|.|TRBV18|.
CASSQSGMDTEAFF
TGTGCCAGCTCACAATCGGGGATGGACACTGAAGCTTTCTTT
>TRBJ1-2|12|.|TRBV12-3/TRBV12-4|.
CASSLGRGGYTF
TGTGCCAGCAGTTTAGGCAGGGGAGGCTACACCTTC
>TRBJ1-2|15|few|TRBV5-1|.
CASSLVLRGHYGYTF
TGCGCCAGCAGCTTGGTTCTCAGGGGACACTATGGCTACACCTTC
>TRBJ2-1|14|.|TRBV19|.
CASSIGSVYNEQFF
TGTGCCAGTAGTATAGGGTCAGTCTACAATGAGCAGTTCTTC